This T cell receptor beta chain was sequenced in a study of cytomegalovirus exposure and HLA in healthy donors. PCR employed 60 Vbeta and 13 Jbeta primers. TCRdb's copy holds only in-frame clones and misses some; the assay was immunoSEQ multiplex PCR. The sample has 120,000 to 150,000 clones, 88% seen once. The specimen was PBMCs. The receptor was isolated from a middle-aged woman in good health and CMV-seronegative.

The CDR3 sequence is CASSLTSTEAFF. CDR3 nucleotides: TGTGCCAGCAGCTTGACATCCACTGAAGCTTTCTTT. The genes are TRBV5-4 and TRBJ1-1, with D unclear. The V gene's germline CDR1 is SGHNT and CDR2 YYREEE (reference sequence). The CDR3 covers 12 residues. V was clipped by 1 base and J by 4 bases, with 5 bases between them.